The clone carrying this TCR beta chain was counted many times. The source of the sample is a study of low-dose radiotherapy and immunotherapy resistance in tumors. As for the study in general: Doses delivered to Cohort 2 were 1 Gy per fraction every two weeks, amounting to 13 Gy over 26 weeks. Each patient was administered nivolumab intravenously at 240 mg, which was a flat dose, every two weeks, along with intravenous ipilimumab at 1 mg/kg every six weeks. Every two weeks, cyclophosphamide 200 mg/m2 was infused one day before radiation plus immunotherapy.

Indicated time point: before trial treatment. Those who qualified had advanced solid tumors (lacking tumor-infiltrating lymphocytes). The CDR3 contains 14 residues. V was clipped by 6 bases and J by 0 bases, with 10 bases between them. CDR1 SGHKS and CDR2 YYEKEE come from the germline V gene (reference sequence). TRAV- and TRBV-specific primers primed first-strand cDNA, covering alpha and beta chains. Over roughly 20 PCR cycles, TCRs were amplified from a constant-region primer and V-primer adapter. TCRdb independently ran MiXCR on the reads; one entry per CDR3 protein. Among approximately 90,000 distinct CDR3 sequences listed, around 9.2% were seen once.

This TCR derives from a male donor with prostate cancer. The sequencing here drew on PBMCs, taken before treatment. V usage is TRBV5-5 and J usage is TRBJ1-5, with D uncertain. This CDR3 reads CASTPGFSNQPQHF. In DNA, the CDR3 is TGTGCCAGCACCCCGGGATTTAGCAATCAGCCCCAGCATTTT.